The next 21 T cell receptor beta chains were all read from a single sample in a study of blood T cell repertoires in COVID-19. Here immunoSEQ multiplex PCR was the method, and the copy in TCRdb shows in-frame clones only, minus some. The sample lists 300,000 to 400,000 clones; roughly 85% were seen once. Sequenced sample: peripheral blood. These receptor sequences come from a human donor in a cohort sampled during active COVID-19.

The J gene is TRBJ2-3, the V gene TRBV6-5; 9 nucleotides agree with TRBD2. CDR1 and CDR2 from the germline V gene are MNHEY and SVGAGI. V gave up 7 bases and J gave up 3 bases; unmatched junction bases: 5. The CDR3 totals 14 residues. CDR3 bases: TGTGCCAGCAACAGCGGGGGGAGAACAGATACGCAGTATTTT. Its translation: CASNSGGRTDTQYF.

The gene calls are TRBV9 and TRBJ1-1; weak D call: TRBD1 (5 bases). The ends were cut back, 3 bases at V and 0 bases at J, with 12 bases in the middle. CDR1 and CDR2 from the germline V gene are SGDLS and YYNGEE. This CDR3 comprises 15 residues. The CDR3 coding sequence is TGTGCCAGCAGCGCACAGGAGAGAATGAACACTGAAGCTTTCTTT. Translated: CASSAQERMNTEAFF. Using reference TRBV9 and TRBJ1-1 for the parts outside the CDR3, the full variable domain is DSGVTQTPKHLITATGQRVTLRCSPRSGDLSVYWYQQSLDQGLQFLIQYYNGEERAKGNILERFSAQQFPDLHSELNLSSLELGDSALYFCASSAQERMNTEAFFGQGTRLTVV.

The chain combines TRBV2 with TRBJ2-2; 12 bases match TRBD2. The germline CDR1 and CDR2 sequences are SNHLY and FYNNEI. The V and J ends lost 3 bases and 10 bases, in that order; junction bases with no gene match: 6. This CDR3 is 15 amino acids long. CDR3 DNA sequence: TGTGCCAGCAGTGAGGAGAGGACTAGCGGGAAGGAGCTGTTTTTT. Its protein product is CASSEERTSGKELFF. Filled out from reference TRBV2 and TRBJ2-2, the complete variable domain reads EPEVTQTPSHQVTQMGQEVILRCVPISNHLYFYWYRQILGQKVEFLVSFYNNEISEKSEIFDDQFSVERPDGSNFTLKIRSTKLEDSAMYFCASSEERTSGKELFFGEGSRLTVL.

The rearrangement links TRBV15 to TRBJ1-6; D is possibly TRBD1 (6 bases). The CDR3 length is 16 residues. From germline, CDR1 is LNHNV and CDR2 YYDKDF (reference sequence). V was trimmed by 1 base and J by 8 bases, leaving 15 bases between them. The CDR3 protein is CATSRAKGQGYSPLHF. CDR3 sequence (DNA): TGTGCCACCAGCAGAGCAAAGGGACAAGGATATTCACCCCTCCACTTT.

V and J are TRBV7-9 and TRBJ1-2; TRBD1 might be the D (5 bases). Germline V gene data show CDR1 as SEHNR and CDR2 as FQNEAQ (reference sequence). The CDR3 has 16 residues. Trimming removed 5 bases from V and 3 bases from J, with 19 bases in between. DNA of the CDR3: TGTGCCAGCAGCACCCGGGACTCACTGGTGGACTATGGCTACACCTTC. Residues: CASSTRDSLVDYGYTF.

The CDR3 spells CASGVVNQPQHF. The CDR3 nucleotides read TGTGCCTCGGGGGTAGTGAATCAGCCCCAGCATTTT. The V gene is TRBV6-5, the J gene TRBJ1-5, with D possibly being TRBD1 (5 bases). Trimming stripped 11 bases from V and 4 bases from J, with 12 bases between. The CDR3 contains 12 residues. Germline V gene data show CDR1 as MNHEY and CDR2 as SVGAGI.

CDR3 DNA sequence: TGTGCCAGCAGCTTCCGCGGGATTGGCTACACCTTC. Amino acid sequence: CASSFRGIGYTF. The V and J genes are TRBV7-8 and TRBJ1-2; D is unclear. CDR1 SGHVS and CDR2 FQNEAQ come from the germline V gene. Trimming left V 3 bases short and J 7 bases short, with 9 bases between. The length of the CDR3 is 12 residues.

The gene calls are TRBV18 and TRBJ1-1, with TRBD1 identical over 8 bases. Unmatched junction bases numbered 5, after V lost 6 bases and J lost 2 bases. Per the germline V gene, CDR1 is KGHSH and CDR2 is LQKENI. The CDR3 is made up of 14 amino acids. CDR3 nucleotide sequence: TGTGCCAGCTCTTCTGGACAGGGCAACACTGAAGCTTTCTTT. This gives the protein CASSSGQGNTEAFF. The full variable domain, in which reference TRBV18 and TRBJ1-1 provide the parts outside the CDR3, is NAGVMQNPRHLVRRRGQEARLRCSPMKGHSHVYWYRQLPEEGLKFMVYLQKENIIDESGMPKERFSAEFPKEGPSILRIQQVVRGDSAAYFCASSSGQGNTEAFFGQGTRLTVV.

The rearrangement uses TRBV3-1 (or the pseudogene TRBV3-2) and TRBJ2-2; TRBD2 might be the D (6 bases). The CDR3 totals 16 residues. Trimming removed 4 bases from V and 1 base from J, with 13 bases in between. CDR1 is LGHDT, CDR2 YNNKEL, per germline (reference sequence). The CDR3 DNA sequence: TGTGCCAGCAGCCGCCGGGGGTCTCAGAACACCGGGGAGCTGTTTTTT. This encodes CASSRRGSQNTGELFF.

The CDR3 sequence is CASVGQTGGNTEAFF. The CDR3 nucleotides read TGTGCCAGCGTCGGGCAGACCGGGGGGAACACTGAAGCTTTCTTT. The rearrangement uses TRBV11-2 and TRBJ1-1; D might be TRBD1 (5 bases). Germline V gives CDR1 SGHAT, CDR2 FQNNGV. The CDR3 totals 15 residues. The V end was cut by 8 bases, the J end by 1 base, with 17 bases between. The full variable domain, completed using reference TRBV11-2 and TRBJ1-1, is EAGVAQSPRYKIIEKRQSVAFWCNPISGHATLYWYQQILGQGPKLLIQFQNNGVVDDSQLPKDRFSAERLKGVDSTLKIQPAKLEDSAVYLCASVGQTGGNTEAFFGQGTRLTVV.

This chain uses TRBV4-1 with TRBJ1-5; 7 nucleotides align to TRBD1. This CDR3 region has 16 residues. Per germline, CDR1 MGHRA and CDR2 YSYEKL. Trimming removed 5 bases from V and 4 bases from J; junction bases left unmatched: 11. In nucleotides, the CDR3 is TGCGCCAGCAGCGCACGGGTCTCAGGGGGGAATCAGCCCCAGCATTTT. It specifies CASSARVSGGNQPQHF.

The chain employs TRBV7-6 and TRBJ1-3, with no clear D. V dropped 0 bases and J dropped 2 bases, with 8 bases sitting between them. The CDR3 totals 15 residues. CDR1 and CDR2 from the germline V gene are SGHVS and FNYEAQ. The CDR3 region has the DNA TGTGCCAGCAGCTTAGCAGTCAGTCCTGGAAACACCATATATTTT. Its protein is CASSLAVSPGNTIYF.

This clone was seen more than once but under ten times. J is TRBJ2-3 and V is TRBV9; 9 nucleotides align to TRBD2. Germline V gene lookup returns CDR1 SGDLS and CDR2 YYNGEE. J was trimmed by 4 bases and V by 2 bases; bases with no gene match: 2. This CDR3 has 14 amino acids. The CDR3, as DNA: TGTGCCAGCAGCGTGCGGGGGGGGCCAGATACGCAGTATTTT. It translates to CASSVRGGPDTQYF.

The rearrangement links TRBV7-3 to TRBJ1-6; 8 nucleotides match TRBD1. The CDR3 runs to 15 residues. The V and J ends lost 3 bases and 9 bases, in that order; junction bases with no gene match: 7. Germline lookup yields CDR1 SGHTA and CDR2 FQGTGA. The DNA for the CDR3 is TGTGCCAGCAGCTTGACCGGGACAGGAGGTTCACCCCTCCACTTT. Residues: CASSLTGTGGSPLHF.

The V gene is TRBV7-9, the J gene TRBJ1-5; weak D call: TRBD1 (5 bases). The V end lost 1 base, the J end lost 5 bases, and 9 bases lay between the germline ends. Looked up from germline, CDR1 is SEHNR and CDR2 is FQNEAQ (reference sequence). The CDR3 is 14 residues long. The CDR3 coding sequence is TGTGCCAGCAGCTTAGAAGGAGGGGATCAGCCCCAGCATTTT. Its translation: CASSLEGGDQPQHF.

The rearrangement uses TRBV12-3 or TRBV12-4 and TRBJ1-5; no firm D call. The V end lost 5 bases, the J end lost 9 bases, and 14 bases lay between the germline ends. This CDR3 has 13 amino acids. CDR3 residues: CASSTREFGPQHF. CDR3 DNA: TGTGCCAGCAGTACCCGGGAGTTCGGGCCCCAGCATTTT.

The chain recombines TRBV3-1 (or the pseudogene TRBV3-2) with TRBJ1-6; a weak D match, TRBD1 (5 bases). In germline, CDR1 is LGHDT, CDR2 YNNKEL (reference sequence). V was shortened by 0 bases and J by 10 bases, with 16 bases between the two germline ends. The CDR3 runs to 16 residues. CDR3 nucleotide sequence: TGTGCCAGCAGCCAAGATGGTGCAGGGTCGACGTCACCCCTCCACTTT. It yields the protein CASSQDGAGSTSPLHF.

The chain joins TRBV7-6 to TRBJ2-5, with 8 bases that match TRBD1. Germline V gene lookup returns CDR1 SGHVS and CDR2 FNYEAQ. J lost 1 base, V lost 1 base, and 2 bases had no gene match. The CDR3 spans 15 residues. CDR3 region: CASSLETGGQETQYF. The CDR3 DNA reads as TGTGCCAGCAGCTTAGAAACAGGGGGCCAAGAGACCCAGTACTTC.

CDR3 loop: CASSAERGDYEQYF. CDR3 DNA: TGTGCCAGCAGTGCGGAACGGGGGGACTACGAGCAGTACTTC. The V gene is TRBV14, the J gene TRBJ2-7, with 7 bases that match TRBD2. V shed 6 bases, J shed 3 bases, and the junction held 8 bases outside the gene matches. Per germline, CDR1 SGHDN and CDR2 FVKESK. This CDR3 contains 14 residues.

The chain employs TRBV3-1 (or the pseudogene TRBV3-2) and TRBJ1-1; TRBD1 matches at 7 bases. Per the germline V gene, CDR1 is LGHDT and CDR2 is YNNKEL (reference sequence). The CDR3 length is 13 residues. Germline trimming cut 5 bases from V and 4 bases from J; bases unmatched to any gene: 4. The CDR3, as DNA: TGTGCCAGCAGCAGTCAGGGGGGCACTGAAGCTTTCTTT. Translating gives CASSSQGGTEAFF.

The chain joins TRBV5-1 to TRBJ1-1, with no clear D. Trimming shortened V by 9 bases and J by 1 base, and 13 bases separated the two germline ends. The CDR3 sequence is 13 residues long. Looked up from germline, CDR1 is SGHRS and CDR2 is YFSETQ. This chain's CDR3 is CATSRSGNTEAFF. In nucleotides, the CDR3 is TGCGCCACCTCCCGGTCCGGGAACACTGAAGCTTTCTTT.